This TCR beta chain was found in a study of a mutant IDH1 vaccine in newly diagnosed glioma. At the level of the study: Radiotherapy, temozolomide, or both had been given previously, and both were given to most.

Time point of the sample: week 5, during vaccination. With topical imiquimod, each dose of the vaccine consisted of 300 ug of mutant IDH1 20-mer peptide. The donors had new WHO grade 3 or 4 astrocytomas; these were IDH1-mutant and ATRX-lost. Trimming removed 5 bases at V and 11 bases at J, with 18 bases between. Per germline, CDR1 GTSNPN and CDR2 SVGIG (reference sequence). The CDR3 loop spans 12 amino acids. Study-level results: Of all patients, roughly 93% showed vaccine-induced immune responses.

Here immunoSEQ multiplex PCR was the method, and the copy in TCRdb shows in-frame clones only, minus some. Here the sample spans tens of thousands of clones, roughly 84% being singletons. A remark on this clone: Its antigen is not known.

The sequencing used PBMCs, collected from a glioma patient whose treatment included an IDH1 peptide vaccine. This sequence joins TRBV30 and TRBJ1-1, with TRBD1 as a possible D gene (5 bases). This TCR derives from a man in his forties with glioma. Some clones in this sample may be carry-over from other donors' samples. This CDR3 reads CAWYFGEGEAFF. The CDR3 region has the DNA TGTGCCTGGTACTTCGGCGAAGGGGAGGCTTTCTTT.